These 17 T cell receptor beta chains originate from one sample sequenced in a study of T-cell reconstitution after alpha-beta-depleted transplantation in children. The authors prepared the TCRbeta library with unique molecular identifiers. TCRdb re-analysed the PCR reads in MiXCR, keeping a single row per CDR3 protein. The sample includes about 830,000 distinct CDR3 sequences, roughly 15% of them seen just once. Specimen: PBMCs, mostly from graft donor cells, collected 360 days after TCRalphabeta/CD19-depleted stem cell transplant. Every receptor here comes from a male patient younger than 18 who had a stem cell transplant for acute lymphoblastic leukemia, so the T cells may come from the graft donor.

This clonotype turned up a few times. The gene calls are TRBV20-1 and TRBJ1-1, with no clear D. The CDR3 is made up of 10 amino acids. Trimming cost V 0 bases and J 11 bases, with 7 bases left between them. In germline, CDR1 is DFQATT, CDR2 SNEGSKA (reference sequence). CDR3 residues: CSAREVRAFF. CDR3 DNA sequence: TGCAGTGCTAGAGAGGTACGGGCTTTCTTT.

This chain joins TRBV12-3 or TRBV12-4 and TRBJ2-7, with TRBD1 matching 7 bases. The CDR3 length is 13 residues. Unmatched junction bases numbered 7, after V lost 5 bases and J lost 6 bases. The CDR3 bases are TGTGCCAGCAGTACACACAGGGGCGGCGAGCAGTACTTC. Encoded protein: CASSTHRGGEQYF.

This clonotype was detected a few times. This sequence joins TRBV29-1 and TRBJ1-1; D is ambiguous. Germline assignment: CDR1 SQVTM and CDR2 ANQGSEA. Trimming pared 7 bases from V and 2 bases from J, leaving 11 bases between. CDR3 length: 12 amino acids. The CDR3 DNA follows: TGCAGCGGCGGACGGACCAACACTGAAGCTTTCTTT. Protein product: CSGGRTNTEAFF.

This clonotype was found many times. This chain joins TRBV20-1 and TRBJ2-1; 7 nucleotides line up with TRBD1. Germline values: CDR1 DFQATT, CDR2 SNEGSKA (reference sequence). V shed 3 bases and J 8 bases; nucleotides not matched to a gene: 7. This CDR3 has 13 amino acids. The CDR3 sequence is CSARTGRGDEQFF. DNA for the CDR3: TGCAGTGCTAGGACAGGGCGTGGGGATGAGCAGTTCTTC.

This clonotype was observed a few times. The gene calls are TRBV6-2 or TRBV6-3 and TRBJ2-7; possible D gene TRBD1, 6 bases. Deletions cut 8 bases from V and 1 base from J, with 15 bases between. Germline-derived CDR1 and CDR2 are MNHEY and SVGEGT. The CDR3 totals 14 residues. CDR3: CASAEGTLSYEQYF. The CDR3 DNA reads TGTGCCAGCGCCGAGGGGACACTTTCCTACGAGCAGTACTTC.

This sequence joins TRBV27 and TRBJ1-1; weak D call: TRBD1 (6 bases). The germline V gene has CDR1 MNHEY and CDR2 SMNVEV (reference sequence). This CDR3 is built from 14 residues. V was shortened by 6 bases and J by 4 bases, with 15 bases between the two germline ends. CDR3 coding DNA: TGTGCCAGCAGCCGAACTACAGGGCTCACTGAAGCTTTCTTT. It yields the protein CASSRTTGLTEAFF.

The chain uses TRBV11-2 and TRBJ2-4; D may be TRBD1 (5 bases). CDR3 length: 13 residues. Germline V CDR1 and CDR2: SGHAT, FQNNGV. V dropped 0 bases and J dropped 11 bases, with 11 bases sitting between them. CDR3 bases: TGTGCCAGCAGCTTAGAAGTATGGGGCCTTCAGTACTTC. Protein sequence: CASSLEVWGLQYF.

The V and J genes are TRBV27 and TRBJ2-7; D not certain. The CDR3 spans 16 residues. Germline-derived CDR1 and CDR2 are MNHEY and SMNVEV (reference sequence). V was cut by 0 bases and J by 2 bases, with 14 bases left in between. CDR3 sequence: CASSLSRAAVAYEQYF. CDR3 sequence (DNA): TGTGCCAGCAGTTTATCTAGGGCCGCTGTGGCCTACGAGCAGTACTTC.

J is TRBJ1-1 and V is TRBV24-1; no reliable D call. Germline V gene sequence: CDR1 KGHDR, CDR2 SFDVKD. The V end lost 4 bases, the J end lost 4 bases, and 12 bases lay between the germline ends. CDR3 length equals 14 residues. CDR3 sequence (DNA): TGTGCCACCAGTGAGGGAGGGTCGGGCACTGAAGCTTTCTTT. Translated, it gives CATSEGGSGTEAFF.

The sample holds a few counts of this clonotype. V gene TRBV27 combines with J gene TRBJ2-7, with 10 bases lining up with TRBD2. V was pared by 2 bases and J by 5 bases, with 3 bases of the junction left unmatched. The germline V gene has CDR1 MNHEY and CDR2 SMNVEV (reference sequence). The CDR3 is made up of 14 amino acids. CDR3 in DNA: TGTGCCAGCAGTTTAATAGCGGGAGGTAACGAGCAGTACTTC. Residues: CASSLIAGGNEQYF.

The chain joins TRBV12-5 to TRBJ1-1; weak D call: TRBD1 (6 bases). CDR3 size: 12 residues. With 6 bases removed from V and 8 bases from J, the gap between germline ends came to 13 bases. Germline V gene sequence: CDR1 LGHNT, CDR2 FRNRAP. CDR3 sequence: CASGTTGPEAFF. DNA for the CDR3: TGTGCTAGTGGCACAACAGGGCCCGAAGCTTTCTTT.

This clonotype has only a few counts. CDR3 in amino acids: CASSPPIWTEETQYF. CDR3 sequence (DNA): TGTGCCAGCTCACCACCCATTTGGACAGAAGAGACCCAGTACTTC. This chain uses TRBV18 with TRBJ2-5; D perhaps matches TRBD1 (6 bases). There are 15 residues in the CDR3. V was clipped by 0 bases and J by 3 bases, with 11 bases between them. Germline-derived CDR1 and CDR2 are KGHSH and LQKENI.

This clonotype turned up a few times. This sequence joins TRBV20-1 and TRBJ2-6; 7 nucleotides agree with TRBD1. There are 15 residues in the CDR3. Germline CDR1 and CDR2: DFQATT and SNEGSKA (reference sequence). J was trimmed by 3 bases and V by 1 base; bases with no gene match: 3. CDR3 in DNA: TGCAGTGCTAGAGGCCAGGGGGTTGGGGCCAACGTCCTGACTTTC. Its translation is CSARGQGVGANVLTF.

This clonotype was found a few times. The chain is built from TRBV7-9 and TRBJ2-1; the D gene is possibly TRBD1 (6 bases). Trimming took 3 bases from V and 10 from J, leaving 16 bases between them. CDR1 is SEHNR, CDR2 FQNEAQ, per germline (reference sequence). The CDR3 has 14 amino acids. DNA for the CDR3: TGTGCCAGCAGCTTGCTAACCACAGGGACCGAGCAGTTCTTC. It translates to CASSLLTTGTEQFF.

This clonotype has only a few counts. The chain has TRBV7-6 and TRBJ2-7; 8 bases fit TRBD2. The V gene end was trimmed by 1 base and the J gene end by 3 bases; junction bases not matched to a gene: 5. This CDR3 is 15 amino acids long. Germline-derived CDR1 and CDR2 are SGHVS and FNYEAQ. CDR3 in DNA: TGTGCCAGCAGCTTAGGGGGACTAGGACTCTACGAGCAGTACTTC. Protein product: CASSLGGLGLYEQYF.

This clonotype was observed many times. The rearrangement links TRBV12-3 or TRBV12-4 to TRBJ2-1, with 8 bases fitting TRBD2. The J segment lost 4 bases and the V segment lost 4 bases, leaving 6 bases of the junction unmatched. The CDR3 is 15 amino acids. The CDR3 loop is CASSSTSGFYNEQFF. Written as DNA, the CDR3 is TGTGCCAGCAGTTCTACTAGCGGATTTTACAATGAGCAGTTCTTC.

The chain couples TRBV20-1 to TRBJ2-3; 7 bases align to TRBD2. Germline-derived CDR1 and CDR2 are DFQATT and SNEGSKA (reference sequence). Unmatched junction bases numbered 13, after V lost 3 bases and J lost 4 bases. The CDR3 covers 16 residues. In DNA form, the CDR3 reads TGCAGTGCTAGCGGGAGTGGGAGGGCCTTTTCAGATACGCAGTATTTT. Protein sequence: CSASGSGRAFSDTQYF.